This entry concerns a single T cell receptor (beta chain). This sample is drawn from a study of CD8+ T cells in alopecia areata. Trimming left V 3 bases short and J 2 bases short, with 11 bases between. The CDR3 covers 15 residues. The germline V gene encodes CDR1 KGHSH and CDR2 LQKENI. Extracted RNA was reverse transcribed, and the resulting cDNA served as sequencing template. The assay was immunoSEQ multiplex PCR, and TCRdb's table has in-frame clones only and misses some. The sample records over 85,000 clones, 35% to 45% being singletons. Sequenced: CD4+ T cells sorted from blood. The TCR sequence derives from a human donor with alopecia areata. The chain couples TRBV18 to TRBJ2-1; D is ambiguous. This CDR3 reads CASSPNPGTYNEQFF. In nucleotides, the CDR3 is TGTGCCAGCTCACCTAATCCGGGTACCTACAATGAGCAGTTCTTC.